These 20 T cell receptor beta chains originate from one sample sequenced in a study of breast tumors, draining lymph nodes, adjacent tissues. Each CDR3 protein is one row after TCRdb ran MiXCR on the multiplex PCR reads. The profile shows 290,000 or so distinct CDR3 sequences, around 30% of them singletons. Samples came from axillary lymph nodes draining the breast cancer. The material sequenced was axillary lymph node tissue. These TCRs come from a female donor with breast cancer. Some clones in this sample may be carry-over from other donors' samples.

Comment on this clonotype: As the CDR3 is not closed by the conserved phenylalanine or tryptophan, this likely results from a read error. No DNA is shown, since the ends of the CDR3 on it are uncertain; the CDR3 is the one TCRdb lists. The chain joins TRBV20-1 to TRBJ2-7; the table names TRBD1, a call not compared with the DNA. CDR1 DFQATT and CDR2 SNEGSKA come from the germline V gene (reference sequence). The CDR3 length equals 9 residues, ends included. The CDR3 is CSATSAGQG.

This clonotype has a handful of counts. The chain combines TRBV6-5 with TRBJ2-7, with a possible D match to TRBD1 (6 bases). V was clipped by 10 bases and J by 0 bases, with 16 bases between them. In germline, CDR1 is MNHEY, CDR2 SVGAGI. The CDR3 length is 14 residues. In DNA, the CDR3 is TGTGCCACTCAGCCGGGACACGGCTCCTACGAGCAGTACTTC. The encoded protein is CATQPGHGSYEQYF.

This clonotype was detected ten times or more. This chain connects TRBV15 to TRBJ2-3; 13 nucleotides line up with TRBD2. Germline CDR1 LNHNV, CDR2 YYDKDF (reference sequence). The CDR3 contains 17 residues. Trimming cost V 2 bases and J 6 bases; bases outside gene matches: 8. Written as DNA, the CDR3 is TGTGCCACCAGCAGAAACCGAGGACTAGCGGGAGTTGATACGCAGTATTTT. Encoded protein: CATSRNRGLAGVDTQYF.

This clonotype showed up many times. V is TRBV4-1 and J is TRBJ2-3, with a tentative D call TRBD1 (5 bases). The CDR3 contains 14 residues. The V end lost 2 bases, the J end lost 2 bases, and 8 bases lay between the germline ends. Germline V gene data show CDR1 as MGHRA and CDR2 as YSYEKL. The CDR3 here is CASSQLGHTDTQYF. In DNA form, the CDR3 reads TGCGCCAGCAGCCAATTGGGGCACACAGATACGCAGTATTTT.

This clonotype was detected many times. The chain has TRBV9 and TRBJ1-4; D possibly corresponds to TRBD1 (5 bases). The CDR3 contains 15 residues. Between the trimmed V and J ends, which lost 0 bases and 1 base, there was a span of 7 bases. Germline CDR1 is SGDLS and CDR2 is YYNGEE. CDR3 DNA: TGTGCCAGCAGCGTAGGGGGGGGAACTAATGAAAAACTGTTTTTT. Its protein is CASSVGGGTNEKLFF.

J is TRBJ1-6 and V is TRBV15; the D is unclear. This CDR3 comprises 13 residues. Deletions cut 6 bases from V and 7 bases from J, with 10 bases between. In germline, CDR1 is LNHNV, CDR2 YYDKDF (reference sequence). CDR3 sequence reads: CATRVSRNSPLHF. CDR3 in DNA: TGTGCCACCAGAGTCAGCCGGAATTCACCCCTCCACTTT.

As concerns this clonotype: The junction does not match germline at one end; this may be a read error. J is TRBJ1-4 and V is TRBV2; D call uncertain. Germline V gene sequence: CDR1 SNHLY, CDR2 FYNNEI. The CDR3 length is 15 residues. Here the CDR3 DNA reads TGTGCCAGCAGTTTTCGGAGGAGCGGTTTGGAAAAACCGTTTTTT. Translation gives CASSFRRSGLEKPFF.

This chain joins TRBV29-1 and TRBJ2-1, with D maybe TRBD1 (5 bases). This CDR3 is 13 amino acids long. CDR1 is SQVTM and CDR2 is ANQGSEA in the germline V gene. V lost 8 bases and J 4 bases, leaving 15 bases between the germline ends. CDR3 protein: CSHSVQGYNEQFF. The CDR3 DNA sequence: TGCAGCCACTCGGTGCAGGGTTACAATGAGCAGTTCTTC.

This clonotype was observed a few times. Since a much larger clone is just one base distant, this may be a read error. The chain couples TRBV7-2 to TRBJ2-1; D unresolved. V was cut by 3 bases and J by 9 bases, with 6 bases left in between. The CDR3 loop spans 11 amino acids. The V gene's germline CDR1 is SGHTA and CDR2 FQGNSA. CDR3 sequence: CASSFSSEQFF. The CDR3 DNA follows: TGTGCCAGCAGCTTTAGCAGTGAGCAGTTCTTC.

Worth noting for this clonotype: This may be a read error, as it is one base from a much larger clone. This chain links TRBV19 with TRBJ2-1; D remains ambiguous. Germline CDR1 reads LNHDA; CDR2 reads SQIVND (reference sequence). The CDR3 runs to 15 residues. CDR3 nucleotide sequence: TGTGCCAGTAGTATAGCGGAAGCTCAATACAATGAGCAGCTCTTC. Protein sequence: CASSIAEAQYNEQLF.

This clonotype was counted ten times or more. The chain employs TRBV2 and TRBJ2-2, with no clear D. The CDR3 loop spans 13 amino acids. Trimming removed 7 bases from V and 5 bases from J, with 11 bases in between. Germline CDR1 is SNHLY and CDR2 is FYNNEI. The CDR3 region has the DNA TGTGCCAGCAATGATTGGGGTACCGGGGAGCTGTTTTTT. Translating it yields CASNDWGTGELFF.

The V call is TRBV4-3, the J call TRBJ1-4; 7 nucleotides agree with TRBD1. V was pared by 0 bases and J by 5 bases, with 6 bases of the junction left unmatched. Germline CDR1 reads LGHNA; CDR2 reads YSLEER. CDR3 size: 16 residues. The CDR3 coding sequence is TGCGCCAGCAGCCAAGATCTAGACAGGGTCAATGAAAAACTGTTTTTT. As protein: CASSQDLDRVNEKLFF.

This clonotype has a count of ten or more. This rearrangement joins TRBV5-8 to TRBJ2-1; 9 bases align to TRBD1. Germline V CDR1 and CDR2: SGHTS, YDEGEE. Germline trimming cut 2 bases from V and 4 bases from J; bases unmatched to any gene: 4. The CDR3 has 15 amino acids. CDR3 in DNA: TGTGCCAGCAGCTTAAGACAGGGGGAATACAATGAGCAGTTCTTC. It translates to CASSLRQGEYNEQFF.

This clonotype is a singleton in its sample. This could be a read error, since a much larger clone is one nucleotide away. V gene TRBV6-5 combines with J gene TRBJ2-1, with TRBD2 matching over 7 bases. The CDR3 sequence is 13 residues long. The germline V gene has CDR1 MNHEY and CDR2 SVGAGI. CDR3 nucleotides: TGTGCCAGCACCAGGACTAGATACGATGAGCAGCTCTTC. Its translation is CASTRTRYDEQLF.

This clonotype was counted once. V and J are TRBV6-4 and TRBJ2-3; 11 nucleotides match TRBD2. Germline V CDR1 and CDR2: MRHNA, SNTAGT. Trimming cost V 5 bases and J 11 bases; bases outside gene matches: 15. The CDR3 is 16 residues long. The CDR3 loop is CASSLASGRTYNEQYF. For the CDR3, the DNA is TGTGCCAGCAGTCTAGCTAGCGGGAGGACCTACAATGAGCAGTATTTT.

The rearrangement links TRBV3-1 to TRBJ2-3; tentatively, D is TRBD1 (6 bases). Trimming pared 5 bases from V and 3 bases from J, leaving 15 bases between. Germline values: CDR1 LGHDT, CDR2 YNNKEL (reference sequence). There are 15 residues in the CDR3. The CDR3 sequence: CASSVGYRETDTQYF. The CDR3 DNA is TGTGCCAGCAGCGTAGGTTACAGGGAGACAGATACGCAGTATTTT.

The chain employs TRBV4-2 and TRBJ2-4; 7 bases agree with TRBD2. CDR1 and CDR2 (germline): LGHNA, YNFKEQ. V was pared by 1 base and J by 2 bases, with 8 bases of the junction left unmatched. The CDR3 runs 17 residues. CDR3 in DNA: TGTGCCAGCAGCCAAGGGGTGGGCGGGAGTCCCAAAAACATTCAGTACTTC. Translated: CASSQGVGGSPKNIQYF.

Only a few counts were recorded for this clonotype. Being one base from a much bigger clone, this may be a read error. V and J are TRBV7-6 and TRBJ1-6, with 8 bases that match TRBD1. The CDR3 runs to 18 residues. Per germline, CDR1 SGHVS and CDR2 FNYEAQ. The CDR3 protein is CASSFQPTWDRSNPPLHF. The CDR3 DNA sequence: TGTGCCAGCAGCTTTCAACCCACCTGGGACAGGTCTAATCCACCCCTCCACTTT.

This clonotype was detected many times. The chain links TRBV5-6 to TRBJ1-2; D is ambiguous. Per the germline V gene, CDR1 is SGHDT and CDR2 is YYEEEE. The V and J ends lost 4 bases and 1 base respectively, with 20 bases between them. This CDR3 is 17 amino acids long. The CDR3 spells CASSPTPPTPFNYGYTF. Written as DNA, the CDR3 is TGTGCCAGCAGCCCGACACCGCCCACCCCATTTAACTATGGCTACACCTTC.

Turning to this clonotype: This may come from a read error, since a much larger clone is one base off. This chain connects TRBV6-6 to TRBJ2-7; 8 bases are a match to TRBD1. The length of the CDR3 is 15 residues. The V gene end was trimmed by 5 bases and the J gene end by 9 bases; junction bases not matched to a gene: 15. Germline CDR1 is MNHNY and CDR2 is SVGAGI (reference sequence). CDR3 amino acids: CASSLPGQAFEGQYF. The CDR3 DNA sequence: TGTGCCAGCAGTCTCCCGGGACAGGCCTTTGAAGGGCAGTACTTC.